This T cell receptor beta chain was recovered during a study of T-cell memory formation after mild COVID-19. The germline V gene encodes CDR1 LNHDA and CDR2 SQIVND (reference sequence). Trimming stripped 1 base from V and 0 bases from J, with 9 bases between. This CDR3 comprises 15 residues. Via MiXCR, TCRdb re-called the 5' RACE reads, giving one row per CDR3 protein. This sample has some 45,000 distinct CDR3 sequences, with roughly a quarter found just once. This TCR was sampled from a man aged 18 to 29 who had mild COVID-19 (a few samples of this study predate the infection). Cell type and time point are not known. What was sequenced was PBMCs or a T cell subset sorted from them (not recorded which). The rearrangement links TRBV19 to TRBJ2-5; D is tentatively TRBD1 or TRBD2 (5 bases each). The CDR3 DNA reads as TGTGCCAGTAGTATAGGGGACGGGTACCAAGAGACCCAGTACTTC. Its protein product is CASSIGDGYQETQYF.